The source of this TCR beta chain is a study of PD-1 blockade in classical Hodgkin lymphoma. About the study: Once every 2 weeks, patients received intravenous nivolumab at 3 mg/kg. The study, taken as a whole, reports: Significant TCR diversity gains by C4D1 occurred in CD4+ but not CD8+ cells.

The germline V gene has CDR1 LNHNV and CDR2 YYDKDF (reference sequence). V was pared by 9 bases and J by 4 bases, with 13 bases between. The CDR3 covers 13 residues. On this clone itself: Its target is not known.

Some clones are missing from TCRdb's copy, which holds only in-frame ones; the method was immunoSEQ multiplex PCR. The sample lists about 9,100 clones, 60% to 80% seen once, with about 4.2% in the top ten. Each of the patients experienced relapse following autologous stem cell transplantation, and their brentuximab vedotin exposure differed. Researchers report purifying CD4+ T cells from thawed PBMCs by magnetic negative selection. V gene TRBV15 combines with J gene TRBJ1-3; maybe TRBD1 (5 bases). The sequenced sample was CD4+ T cells from blood, obtained at baseline. This clonotype was obtained from a human donor with classical Hodgkin lymphoma. The DNA of the CDR3 is TGTGCCACGTCGAGGGGCTCCGGAAACACCATATATTTT. It is translated as CATSRGSGNTIYF.